These T cell receptor beta chains were read from a single sample in a study of STAT3 mutations in large granular lymphocyte leukemia. Method: immunoSEQ multiplex PCR; TCRdb's copy keeps in-frame clones and lacks some. The repertoire consists of around 1,900 clones, with about two thirds occurring once and the leading ten covering about 80%. The specimen was peripheral blood mononuclear cells. These receptors all stem from a man in his sixties with T-cell large granular lymphocyte leukemia. Some clones in this sample may be carry-over from other donors' samples. The CDR3 runs from the conserved cysteine through the conserved F or W. The order of the fields is D gene, J gene, V gene, clone size, CDR3 DNA, CDR3 protein. The D gene is left open where the match is weak. Clone size, where shown, is once, few, many, or a class for clones that have expanded.

>TRBD1|TRBJ1-6|TRBV7-9|few
TGTGCCAGCAACTCTGGGACAGGGAGCTCCTATAATTCACCCCTCCACTTT
CASNSGTGSSYNSPLHF
>NA|TRBJ1-4|TRBV5-5|NA
TGTGCCAGCAGCTTGGTGGGATCTAATGAAAAACTGTTTTTT
CASSLVGSNEKLFF
>TRBD1|TRBJ1-2|TRBV5-4|NA
TGTGCCAGCAGCCTGCCCGGGACAGGGGCAAATGGCTACACCTTC
CASSLPGTGANGYTF
>NA|TRBJ2-2|TRBV30|NA
TGTGCCTGGAGTGTAACCCCCCTGGGGGAGCTGTTTTTT
CAWSVTPLGELFF
>NA|TRBJ1-5|TRBV30|NA
TGTGCCTGGAGTGTACGGGTGGGCCAGGGCAATCAGCCCCAGCATTTT
CAWSVRVGQGNQPQHF
>NA|TRBJ2-5|TRBV5-4|once
TGTGCCAGCAGCTTGGCCGCACAAGAGACCCAGTACTTC
CASSLAAQETQYF
>NA|TRBJ2-7|TRBV30|NA
TGTGCCTGGAGACAATCCGGGACGGCTTACGAGCAGTACTTC
CAWRQSGTAYEQYF
>NA|TRBJ2-5|TRBV5-8|NA
TGTGCCAGCAGCAGAATGGACAGCAGGGGAGAGACCCAGTACTTC
CASSRMDSRGETQYF
>NA|TRBJ1-6|TRBV6-5|NA
TGTGCCACCTACGCCGCCGGGAAGGACTCACCCCTCCACTTT
CATYAAGKDSPLHF
>NA|TRBJ2-7|TRBV29-1|once
TGCAGCGTTGAGACCGGGAAAGACAGGAGACGAAACGAACTAGGCCTCCACGAGCAGTACTTC
CSVETGKDRRRNELGLHEQYF
>TRBD2|TRBJ2-3|TRBV18|NA
TGTGCCAGCTCACACAGAAGCGGGGGGATCACAGATACGCAGTATTTT
CASSHRSGGITDTQYF